Each of the 10 T cell receptor beta chains below was sequenced from the same sample in a study of T cells after yellow fever vaccination. TCRdb used MiXCR to reprocess the 5' RACE reads, holding one entry per CDR3 protein. The table shows 60,000 to 85,000 distinct CDR3 sequences, with more than 5.5% occurring only once. The material sequenced was CD8+ T cells sorted from PBMCs, taken 5 days after the first yellow fever vaccination. The source is a young man who received the YFV17D yellow fever vaccine.

By share of the sample, this clonotype is medium-sized. The genes are TRBV4-3 and TRBJ2-7, with 7 bases lining up with TRBD2. The V and J ends lost 2 bases and 0 bases, in that order; junction bases with no gene match: 1. CDR1 is LGHNA, CDR2 YSLEER, per germline. CDR3 length: 14 amino acids. The CDR3 bases are TGCGCCAGCAGCCAAAGCGGGGTCTCCTACGAGCAGTACTTC. Translated, it gives CASSQSGVSYEQYF.

This clonotype was observed many times. The chain employs TRBV10-2 and TRBJ1-1, with D unresolved. Per germline, CDR1 WSHSY and CDR2 SAAADI. This CDR3 spans 14 amino acids. V lost 3 bases and J lost 5, with 13 bases in between. The CDR3 loop reads CASSDIPGGTEAFF. The CDR3 nucleotides are TGCGCCAGCAGTGACATCCCTGGAGGGACTGAAGCTTTCTTT.

The chain couples TRBV19 to TRBJ1-5; D is ambiguous. Germline CDR1 is LNHDA and CDR2 is SQIVND (reference sequence). V dropped 3 bases and J dropped 5 bases, with 11 bases sitting between them. This CDR3 is 14 amino acids long. CDR3 bases: TGTGCCAGTAGTATTAGCAGCGCAGATCAGCCCCAGCATTTT. The encoded protein is CASSISSADQPQHF.

Ten or more counts support this clonotype. The V call is TRBV6-2 or TRBV6-3, the J call TRBJ2-6; TRBD1 aligns across 7 bases. Germline V gene lookup returns CDR1 MNHEY and CDR2 SVGEGT. CDR3 length: 15 amino acids. Trimming took 6 bases from V and 4 from J; bases not matched to a gene: 6. In nucleotides, the CDR3 is TGTGCCAGCAGCCTCAGGGGGTCCGGGGCCAACGTCCTGACTTTC. This encodes CASSLRGSGANVLTF.

The table lists this clonotype with a few counts. This chain connects TRBV20-1 to TRBJ1-2; 8 nucleotides line up with TRBD1. The CDR3 sequence is 13 residues long. J gave up 5 bases and V 3 bases, and 5 bases lay outside the gene matches. Germline CDR1 and CDR2: DFQATT and SNEGSKA (reference sequence). This chain's CDR3 is CSASYRGGYGYTF. The CDR3 nucleotides read TGCAGTGCTAGCTACAGGGGGGGGTATGGCTACACCTTC.

This chain joins TRBV10-2 and TRBJ1-3; D is unclear. CDR3 length: 12 amino acids. V was clipped by 6 bases and J by 3 bases, with 6 bases between them. In germline, CDR1 is WSHSY, CDR2 SAAADI. CDR3 sequence reads: CASREIGNTIYF. Written as DNA, the CDR3 is TGCGCCAGCAGAGAAATTGGAAACACCATATATTTT.

The CDR3 here is CATSREASIIYGYTF. The CDR3 DNA reads TGTGCCACCAGCAGAGAGGCCAGTATCATCTATGGCTACACCTTC. This chain links TRBV15 with TRBJ1-2; D not certain. Deletions cut 0 bases from V and 4 bases from J, with 12 bases between. The CDR3 is 15 amino acids. Per germline, CDR1 LNHNV and CDR2 YYDKDF (reference sequence).

V usage is TRBV4-1 and J usage is TRBJ1-5, with D unresolved. The CDR3 spans 17 residues. The germline CDR1 and CDR2 sequences are MGHRA and YSYEKL. Trimming cost V 0 bases and J 5 bases, with 17 bases left between them. DNA of the CDR3: TGCGCCAGCAGCCAAGAGGTGCATTACGGTATCTATCAGCCCCAGCATTTT. It translates to CASSQEVHYGIYQPQHF.

This chain uses TRBV6-1 with TRBJ1-5, with D tentatively TRBD1 (6 bases). There are 16 residues in the CDR3. CDR1 is MNHNS and CDR2 is SASEGT in the germline V gene. Trimming removed 6 bases from V and 4 bases from J, with 19 bases in between. The CDR3 spells CASRPYRVGGNQPQHF. In DNA, the CDR3 is TGTGCCAGCAGGCCCTACAGGGTTGGGGGAAATCAGCCCCAGCATTTT.

Here the CDR3 DNA reads TGTGCCAGCAGCTCGAGCGGGGGGGGATCCTACGAGCAGTACTTC. Its translation: CASSSSGGGSYEQYF. This sequence joins TRBV7-9 and TRBJ2-7; TRBD2 matches at 10 bases. The CDR3 totals 15 residues. Germline V gives CDR1 SEHNR, CDR2 FQNEAQ (reference sequence). V was clipped by 4 bases and J by 1 base; unmatched bases: 4.